A selection of T cell receptor beta chains follows, all from one sample in a study of response to subunit inactivated influenza vaccine. Each CDR3 protein is one row after TCRdb ran MiXCR on the RT-PCR reads. The table lists about 570,000 distinct CDR3 sequences, around 10% of them singletons. Another study also made use of these data, one on T cells expressing NK-cell markers.

The specimen was PBMCs from blood, collected on the day of vaccination. The receptors derive from a man aged 50 or older who received an inactivated influenza vaccine. The conserved cysteine and the conserved F or W are not part of the CDR3 here. Each record gives: V gene, clone size, CDR3 protein. Size values are once, few and many counts, or a class for expanded clones, and some rows have none.

TRBV6-1 | . | ASSEDGRPDTQY
TRBV29-1 | few | SVESGSVTDTQY
TRBV15 | many | ATSRDGGLSNQPQH
TRBV7-9 | few | ASSSLVRGRYEQY
TRBV18 | many | ASSPGTFEAF
TRBV7-9 | few | ASSFGHYNSPLH
TRBV29-1 | . | SAQGEQNIQY
TRBV12-3/TRBV12-4 | few | ASSFGTGGSPGELF
TRBV21-1 | . | ASSTIRNTEAF
TRBV15 | . | ATSRDKYASGDETQY
TRBV7-9 | few | ASSLAGGSNEKLF
TRBV7-2 | . | ASSLGLQGNTEAF
TRBV18 | few | ASSKNTGALNTEAF
TRBV18 | . | ASSPRGGLEETQY
TRBV4-1 | few | ASSQDAGRADNYGYT
TRBV7-2 | few | ASSSGRGGKGTDTQY
TRBV7-2 | . | ASTKGAFQETQY